One and the same sample provided the 12 T cell receptor beta chains below, sequenced in a study of T cell clonotyping in hematopoietic cell transplantation. Sequenced by immunoSEQ multiplex PCR; TCRdb stores in-frame clones only, minus some. The sample holds 35,000 to 45,000 clones, around 95% seen once. Specimen: peripheral blood mononuclear cells. Source of these receptors: a woman aged 45-59 years in good health. Some clones in this sample may be carry-over from other donors' samples.

The chain uses TRBV6-4 and TRBJ2-2; 8 bases fit TRBD1. V dropped 7 bases and J dropped 6; count of bases not matched to a gene: 7. CDR1 is MRHNA and CDR2 is SNTAGT in the germline V gene. The CDR3 length is 14 residues. The CDR3 protein is CASTEDRAPGELFF. The DNA for the CDR3 is TGTGCCAGCACCGAGGACAGGGCCCCCGGGGAGCTGTTTTTT.

This rearrangement joins TRBV28 to TRBJ1-4, with D possibly matching TRBD1 (5 bases). V was clipped by 5 bases and J by 0 bases, with 13 bases between them. Germline V gene data show CDR1 as MDHEN and CDR2 as SYDVKM. The CDR3 loop spans 16 amino acids. CDR3 in amino acids: CASSQPETATNEKLFF. The CDR3 nucleotides read TGTGCCAGCAGTCAGCCAGAGACAGCAACTAATGAAAAACTGTTTTTT. The full variable domain, in which reference TRBV28 and TRBJ1-4 provide the parts outside the CDR3, is DVKVTQSSRYLVKRTGEKVFLECVQDMDHENMFWYRQDPGLGLRLIYFSYDVKMKEKGDIPEGYSVSREKKERFSLILESASTNQTSMYLCASSQPETATNEKLFFGSGTQLSVL.

This chain joins TRBV6-5 and TRBJ2-7; unclear D gene. The CDR3 spans 13 residues. The V gene lost 6 bases and the J gene lost 2 bases, with 11 bases spanning the gap. The germline gives CDR1 MNHEY, CDR2 SVGAGI. The DNA for the CDR3 is TGTGCCAGCAGGTCCGATGCCACCTACGAGCAGTACTTC. Translated: CASRSDATYEQYF.

Comments on this clone: At one end the junction does not follow the germline gene, possibly because of a read error. V and J are TRBV6-1 and TRBJ2-7; D possibly corresponds to TRBD2 (6 bases). CDR1 is MNHNS and CDR2 is SASEGT in the germline V gene. CDR3 size: 12 residues. CDR3 nucleotides: TGTGCCAGCAGTGAGGCGGGACGAGGTTTCCACTTC. The encoded protein is CASSEAGRGFHF.

This clone showed up just a few times. The rearrangement uses TRBV10-3 and TRBJ2-2; D unresolved. V lost 3 bases, J lost 5 bases, and 7 bases lay in between. CDR1 is ENHRY, CDR2 SYGVKD, per germline. The CDR3 spans 13 residues. DNA for the CDR3: TGTGCCATCAGTGATATGGGGACCGGGGAGCTGTTTTTT. This encodes CAISDMGTGELFF.

The V and J genes are TRBV5-1 and TRBJ1-4; D is possibly TRBD1 (5 bases). Germline V gene lookup returns CDR1 SGHRS and CDR2 YFSETQ. The CDR3 consists of 16 residues. Trimming took off 4 bases at V and 0 bases at J, with 13 bases between the two ends. The CDR3 sequence is CASSERDGTTNEKLFF. CDR3 nucleotide sequence: TGCGCCAGCAGCGAAAGGGACGGGACAACTAATGAAAAACTGTTTTTT. The full variable domain, completed using reference TRBV5-1 and TRBJ1-4, is KAGVTQTPRYLIKTRGQQVTLSCSPISGHRSVSWYQQTPGQGLQFLFEYFSETQRNKGNFPGRFSGRQFSNSRSEMNVSTLELGDSALYLCASSERDGTTNEKLFFGSGTQLSVL.

V usage is TRBV5-1 and J usage is TRBJ1-2; 11 bases are a match to TRBD1. The CDR3 is 15 residues long. The ends lost 0 bases at V and 3 bases at J; junction bases unmatched: 1. Germline CDR1 is SGHRS and CDR2 is YFSETQ. The CDR3 spells CASSLGTGGDYGYTF. CDR3 nucleotides: TGCGCCAGCAGCTTGGGGACAGGGGGCGACTATGGCTACACCTTC.

This clone was counted between two and nine times. V is TRBV2 and J is TRBJ2-1; 9 nucleotides match TRBD1. This CDR3 has 15 amino acids. Looked up from germline, CDR1 is SNHLY and CDR2 is FYNNEI. J lost 4 bases, V lost 10 bases, and 11 bases had no gene match. CDR3 nucleotides: TGTGCCACGCCCGCCGGGACAGGGCGATACAATGAGCAGTTCTTC. This encodes CATPAGTGRYNEQFF.

The J gene is TRBJ2-5, the V gene TRBV1; no DNA check was done on the table's D call, TRBD1. TRBV1 is tagged as a pseudogene. This CDR3 spans 16 amino acids. The CDR3: CTSSQDGGQSQETQYF. CDR3 nucleotide sequence: TGCACCAGCAGCCAAGATGGGGGACAATCACAAGAGACCCAGTACTTC.

This clone was seen once. The chain is built from TRBV30 and TRBJ2-7; possibly TRBD1 for D (6 bases). From germline, CDR1 is GTSNPN and CDR2 SVGIG (reference sequence). This CDR3 spans 14 amino acids. Between the trimmed V and J ends, which lost 2 bases and 2 bases, there was a span of 13 bases. The CDR3 spells CAWSPKTGTYEQYF. Here the CDR3 DNA reads TGTGCCTGGAGTCCGAAGACAGGTACCTACGAGCAGTACTTC.

This sequence joins TRBV28 and TRBJ2-1; D unresolved. Trimming pared 8 bases from V and 4 bases from J, leaving 15 bases between. Germline CDR1 reads MDHEN; CDR2 reads SYDVKM. CDR3 size: 14 residues. CDR3 nucleotide sequence: TGTGCCAGCTCGTGGAGTCTGGGATACAATGAGCAGTTCTTC. It translates to CASSWSLGYNEQFF.

This sequence joins TRBV7-6 and TRBJ2-7; the D gene is possibly TRBD1 (5 bases). The V gene lost 5 bases and the J gene lost 2 bases, with 19 bases spanning the gap. The CDR3 runs to 16 residues. Germline V CDR1 and CDR2: SGHVS, FNYEAQ. For the CDR3, the DNA is TGTGCCAGCAGCCCTGACACCTCCTGGGGCACCTACGAGCAGTACTTC. It is translated as CASSPDTSWGTYEQYF.